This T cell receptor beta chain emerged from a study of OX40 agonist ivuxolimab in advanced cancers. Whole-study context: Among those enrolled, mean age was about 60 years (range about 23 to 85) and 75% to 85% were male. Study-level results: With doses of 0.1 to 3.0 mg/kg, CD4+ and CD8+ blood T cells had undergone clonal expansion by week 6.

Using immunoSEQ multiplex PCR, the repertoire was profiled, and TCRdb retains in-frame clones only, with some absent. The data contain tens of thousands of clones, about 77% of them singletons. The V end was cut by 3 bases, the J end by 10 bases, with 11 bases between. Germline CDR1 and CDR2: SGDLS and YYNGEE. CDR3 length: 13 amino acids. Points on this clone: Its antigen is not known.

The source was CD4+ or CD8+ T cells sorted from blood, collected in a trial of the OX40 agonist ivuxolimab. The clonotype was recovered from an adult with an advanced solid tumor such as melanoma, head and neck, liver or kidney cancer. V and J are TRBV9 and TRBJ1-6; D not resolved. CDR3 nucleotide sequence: TGTGCCAGCAGCGGCAGGTTAGAATCACCCCTCCACTTT. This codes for CASSGRLESPLHF.